This TCR beta chain was obtained from a study of cytomegalovirus exposure and HLA in healthy donors. Study-wide results and caveats: There were several of the most significant clusters that appeared linked to common viral pathogens in a later analysis. In all likelihood, a cluster of highly shared sequence variants was a sequencing artifact. TCR beta sequences reportedly predicted the HLA-A and HLA-B alleles of most subjects accurately.

The PCR contained 60 Vbeta and 13 Jbeta primers. Profiling relied on immunoSEQ multiplex PCR, and the TCRdb table lists in-frame clones only, not all of them. The sample holds 150,000 to 200,000 clones, roughly 78% seen once. The germline V gene has CDR1 MGHRA and CDR2 YSYEKL. The V and J ends lost 0 bases and 2 bases, in that order; junction bases with no gene match: 9. CDR3 length equals 19 residues. As to this clone: What it binds is not known.

The material sequenced was PBMCs. This receptor was taken from a woman aged 30 to 39 in good health and CMV-seropositive. This chain links TRBV4-1 with TRBJ2-2, with 10 nucleotides matching TRBD2. The CDR3 sequence: CASSQDRLAGDLNTGELFF. CDR3 nucleotide sequence: TGCGCCAGCAGCCAAGATAGGCTAGCGGGGGATCTAAACACCGGGGAGCTGTTTTTT.